Following are 5 T cell receptor beta chains from one sample sequenced in a study of type 1 and type 2 diabetes patients. The PCR template was genomic DNA. A primer set of 30 forward and 13 reverse primers amplified the CDR3. TCRdb recomputed calls from the multiplex PCR reads with MiXCR, one row per CDR3 protein. Among some 250,000 distinct CDR3 sequences listed, 47% were seen once. Sequencing input: peripheral blood mononuclear cells (PBMCs). The receptors stem from a man in his late teens or twenties with type 2 diabetes.

This clonotype was counted between two and nine times. This chain uses TRBV13 with TRBJ1-5; D is possibly TRBD1 (5 bases). V was trimmed by 2 bases and J by 5 bases, leaving 22 bases between them. This CDR3 region has 18 residues. Germline CDR1 is PRHDT and CDR2 is FYEKMQ (reference sequence). CDR3 coding DNA: TGTGCCAGCAGCTTAAGGGGCTCATGGGGCAGAAGGGATCAGCCCCAGCATTTT. Translation: CASSLRGSWGRRDQPQHF.

This rearrangement joins TRBV20-1 to TRBJ2-5; TRBD2 agrees at 12 bases. J was trimmed by 4 bases and V by 5 bases; bases with no gene match: 8. This CDR3 region has 15 residues. From germline, CDR1 is DFQATT and CDR2 SNEGSKA (reference sequence). This chain's CDR3 is CSAAPLAGGGETQYF. The CDR3 DNA sequence: TGCAGTGCTGCCCCACTAGCGGGGGGCGGAGAGACCCAGTACTTC.

Concerning this clonotype itself: The junction departs from the called germline gene at one end, perhaps through a read error. The chain has TRBV2 and TRBJ1-6, with D tentatively TRBD1 (5 bases). This CDR3 is built from 15 residues. From germline, CDR1 is SNHLY and CDR2 FYNNEI. The CDR3 coding sequence is TGTGCCAGCACTTTAAGGGACGGACATAGTTCACTCCTCCACTTT. Translation: CASTLRDGHSSLLHF.

This clonotype was detected once. This chain connects TRBV5-1 to TRBJ2-5; D uncertain. CDR1 is SGHRS, CDR2 YFSETQ, per germline. With 1 base removed from V and 5 bases from J, the gap between germline ends came to 9 bases. This CDR3 contains 13 residues. CDR3 DNA sequence: TGCGCCAGCAGCTTGAGCAGTCGTGAGACCCAGTACTTC. Residues: CASSLSSRETQYF. Filled out from reference TRBV5-1 and TRBJ2-5, the complete variable domain reads KAGVTQTPRYLIKTRGQQVTLSCSPISGHRSVSWYQQTPGQGLQFLFEYFSETQRNKGNFPGRFSGRQFSNSRSEMNVSTLELGDSALYLCASSLSSRETQYFGPGTRLLVL.

The chain links TRBV28 to TRBJ1-6; TRBD1 matches at 12 bases. The length of the CDR3 is 14 residues. The trim removed 4 bases at V and 12 bases at J, leaving 4 bases unmatched. Germline CDR1 and CDR2: MDHEN and SYDVKM. CDR3 sequence reads: CASSSGQGAVPLHF. DNA of the CDR3: TGTGCCAGCAGTTCGGGACAGGGGGCAGTACCCCTCCACTTT.